What follows describes a single TCR beta chain. This entry comes from a study of blood T cells in healthy people across ages. Study in general: Per every two T cells, about one barcoded beta molecule was captured by template switching.

Germline V gene sequence: CDR1 DFQATT, CDR2 SNEGSKA (reference sequence). J gave up 4 bases and V 3 bases, and 6 bases lay outside the gene matches. This CDR3 contains 16 residues. Then a second PCR, running roughly 7 to 11 cycles, was carried out with a sample-barcoded 5' primer and a J-beta primer mix. CDR3-containing paired-end reads numbered at least 2.5 million in each sample. TCRdb itself ran the 5' RACE reads through MiXCR, one entry per CDR3 protein. The table shows 790,000 or so distinct CDR3 sequences, with around 50% occurring only once. The chain joins TRBV20-1 to TRBJ2-6; 10 nucleotides agree with TRBD2. Sample: blood. The TCR originated in a man in his forties or fifties in good health. The CDR3 DNA reads as TGCAGTGCTAGCGGGCTAGCGGGAGCCGGGGCCAACGTCCTGACTTTC. It is translated as CSASGLAGAGANVLTF.